This T cell receptor beta chain was sequenced for a study of cytomegalovirus exposure and HLA in healthy donors. Comment on this clone: Antigen unknown.

The CDR3 runs 14 residues. The trim removed 8 bases at V and 5 bases at J, leaving 11 bases unmatched. CDR1 MNHEY and CDR2 SMNVEV come from the germline V gene (reference sequence). A multiplex PCR was run with 60 Vbeta primers and 13 Jbeta primers. Method: immunoSEQ multiplex PCR; TCRdb's copy keeps in-frame clones and lacks some. The table for this sample gives over 75,000 clones. Study observations and caveats: Reportedly, diagnosis of cytomegalovirus status by the classifier showed high specificity and sensitivity.

Sequenced sample: PBMCs. The sequence came from a man aged 45 to 65 in good health and CMV-seronegative. V and J are TRBV27 and TRBJ1-1; 7 bases fit TRBD1. The CDR3 loop is CASLFKGGRTEAFF. The CDR3 DNA reads TGTGCCAGCCTCTTTAAAGGGGGCCGGACTGAAGCTTTCTTT.